The text below deals with one TCR beta chain. Its antigen is still unknown. The data were obtained in a study of neurological immune-mediated disorders. Per germline, CDR1 SQVTM and CDR2 ANQGSEA. The V end lost 0 bases, the J end lost 6 bases, and 10 bases lay between the germline ends. The CDR3 is 13 amino acids. Whole-study findings and limits: Patients with HTLV-1-associated myelopathy showed the most TCR clonal expansion. Those with multiple sclerosis showed the least, falling below healthy controls. With the multiple sclerosis repertoire cluster, none of the clinical or MRI features showed an association. Among expanded clones, no CDR3 amino acid sequences were shared across subjects, a pattern suggesting private repertoires in all groups.

TCRdb re-called the 5' RACE reads with MiXCR, one entry per CDR3 protein. Among approximately 59,000 distinct CDR3 sequences listed, over 4% were seen once. PBMCs stored at -80 C, numbering 2 million, were the origin of the unsorted libraries. The V call is TRBV29-1, the J call TRBJ2-3; maybe TRBD1 (6 bases). Sequenced: PBMCs. This TCR derives from a human donor with multiple sclerosis. The donor label of this sample is uncertain. The CDR3 loop is CSVEEQGKDTQYF. The DNA of the CDR3 is TGCAGCGTTGAAGAACAGGGAAAGGATACGCAGTATTTT.